These 15 T cell receptor beta chains were all obtained from the same sample, sequenced in a study of T cells after yellow fever vaccination (dated by TCRdb to the late 2010s). Sample treatment or condition, as interpreted from the label and publication: live attenuated yellow fever vaccine strain. The receptor library was made with 5' RACE. The instrument was an Illumina HiSeq 2500. TCRdb itself trimmed the public reads at Q25 with fastp, ran MiXCR and retained productive beta chains. One record per CDR3 amino acid sequence lists the most common genes and DNA. The sample table lists 450,000 to 600,000 distinct CDR3 sequences, less than 20% of them with a count of one. Of the sample, roughly 17% falls within the top ten clones. The sequencing here drew on PBMCs, taken about 5 days after the first yellow fever vaccination. Receptor source: a man younger than 35 who received the YFV17D yellow fever vaccine.

This clonotype was detected ten times or more. The chain uses TRBV12-3 or TRBV12-4 and TRBJ1-2; weak D call: TRBD1 (5 bases). The CDR3 is made up of 13 amino acids. V was pared by 5 bases and J by 8 bases, with 15 bases between. CDR3 region: CASSPLGSGGYTF. The CDR3 DNA is TGTGCCAGCAGTCCTCTTGGGTCAGGGGGCTACACCTTC.

This clonotype appeared a few times. The V call is TRBV14, the J call TRBJ1-2; D gene ambiguous. V lost 0 bases to trimming and J lost 7 bases, with 12 bases between them. Germline V lookup: CDR1 SGHDN, CDR2 FVKESK. The length of the CDR3 is 14 residues. The CDR3 region has the DNA TGTGCCAGCAGCCAAGATTGGTCGCCGGGTGGCTACACCTTC. Its protein is CASSQDWSPGGYTF.

V gene TRBV7-9 combines with J gene TRBJ2-7, with D uncertain. Germline V gene data show CDR1 as SEHNR and CDR2 as FQNEAQ (reference sequence). Trimming stripped 5 bases from V and 4 bases from J, with 9 bases between. CDR3 length: 12 amino acids. CDR3 in DNA: TGTGCCAGCAGCAAAACCGTGTACGAGCAGTACTTC. Encoded protein: CASSKTVYEQYF.

The chain carries TRBV4-1 and TRBJ2-5; 8 bases fit TRBD2. The germline V gene encodes CDR1 MGHRA and CDR2 YSYEKL. V lost 0 bases to trimming and J lost 6 bases; unmatched junction nucleotides: 12. The CDR3 totals 17 residues. DNA for the CDR3: TGCGCCAGCAGCCAAGAAGGTAGCGGGGTACGTTGGAAGACCCAGTACTTC. Translation: CASSQEGSGVRWKTQYF.

The rearrangement uses TRBV7-9 and TRBJ2-1, with D possibly being TRBD2 (6 bases). Germline loops: CDR1 SEHNR, CDR2 FQNEAQ (reference sequence). The CDR3 sequence is 14 residues long. Trimming left V 2 bases short and J 5 bases short, with 10 bases between. The CDR3, as DNA: TGTGCCAGCAGCTTAATGTTAGCGGACAATGAGCAGTTCTTC. It is translated as CASSLMLADNEQFF.

The chain uses TRBV5-6 and TRBJ2-1; maybe TRBD2 (5 bases). V gave up 3 bases and J gave up 3 bases, with 13 bases separating them. The CDR3 consists of 15 residues. Germline CDR1 is SGHDT and CDR2 is YYEEEE. The CDR3 coding sequence is TGTGCCAGCAGCTCCCGCCGGGGTGACTACAATGAGCAGTTCTTC. The encoded protein is CASSSRRGDYNEQFF.

This clonotype was seen a few times. The CDR3 is CASSQASEQYF. Written as DNA, the CDR3 is TGTGCCAGCAGCCAAGCATCCGAGCAGTACTTC. This chain joins TRBV14 and TRBJ2-7; D is undetermined. In germline, CDR1 is SGHDN, CDR2 FVKESK. Deletions cut 1 base from V and 6 bases from J, with 4 bases between. The CDR3 contains 11 residues.

This clonotype was counted between two and nine times. This chain joins TRBV12-3 or TRBV12-4 and TRBJ2-4, with D possibly matching TRBD2 (5 bases). The CDR3 loop spans 14 amino acids. The V end was cut by 2 bases, the J end by 1 base, with 6 bases between. CDR3 nucleotides: TGTGCCAGCAGTTTATCGGGGGCCAAAAACATTCAGTACTTC. It translates to CASSLSGAKNIQYF.

The CDR3: CASSLGSAAGELFF. Written as DNA, the CDR3 is TGCGCCAGCAGCTTGGGATCAGCCGCCGGGGAGCTGTTTTTT. This sequence joins TRBV5-1 and TRBJ2-2; D remains unclear. CDR3 length equals 14 residues. The germline V gene encodes CDR1 SGHRS and CDR2 YFSETQ. V lost 0 bases to trimming and J lost 6 bases, with 9 bases between them.

This chain links TRBV6-2 or TRBV6-3 with TRBJ2-5, with D perhaps matching TRBD1 (6 bases). Deletions cut 6 bases from V and 3 bases from J, with 17 bases between. The CDR3 runs to 15 residues. Germline V gene data show CDR1 as MNHEY and CDR2 as SVGEGT. CDR3 nucleotide sequence: TGTGCCAGCAGGAAGCAGGGGATATCTAAAGAGACCCAGTACTTC. Translating it yields CASRKQGISKETQYF.

The chain combines TRBV4-2 with TRBJ2-3; TRBD2 matches at 14 bases. The CDR3 runs to 18 residues. Germline loops: CDR1 LGHNA, CDR2 YNFKEQ. The V gene end was trimmed by 1 base and the J gene end by 1 base; junction bases not matched to a gene: 4. Written as DNA, the CDR3 is TGTGCCAGCAGCCAAGGGACTAGCGGGGGGTACCGCACAGATACGCAGTATTTT. Its protein product is CASSQGTSGGYRTDTQYF.

The V call is TRBV20-1, the J call TRBJ2-2, with 8 bases lining up with TRBD1. Germline V gene data show CDR1 as DFQATT and CDR2 as SNEGSKA (reference sequence). V dropped 3 bases and J dropped 6; count of bases not matched to a gene: 6. The CDR3 contains 14 residues. The CDR3 sequence is CSASLGQGAGELFF. CDR3 nucleotide sequence: TGCAGTGCTAGCCTAGGACAGGGTGCCGGGGAGCTGTTTTTT.

The rearrangement uses TRBV20-1 and TRBJ1-6; D is unresolved. The germline V gene has CDR1 DFQATT and CDR2 SNEGSKA (reference sequence). The CDR3 extends over 14 amino acids. With 5 bases removed from V and 3 bases from J, the gap between germline ends came to 11 bases. The CDR3 DNA sequence: TGCAGTGCTCCCCAGGCCCTCTATAATTCACCCCTCCACTTT. This codes for CSAPQALYNSPLHF.

V is TRBV11-2 and J is TRBJ1-6; the match to TRBD1 covers 7 bases. With V trimmed by 4 bases and J by 11 bases, 11 bases remained unmatched. CDR1 is SGHAT and CDR2 is FQNNGV in the germline V gene. The CDR3 sequence is 15 residues long. The CDR3 region has the DNA TGTGCCAGCAGCTCTAGACACGGACAGGCAACACCCCTCCACTTT. This encodes CASSSRHGQATPLHF.

The chain employs TRBV9 and TRBJ2-2, with D perhaps TRBD1 or TRBD2 (5 bases each). Germline CDR1 and CDR2: SGDLS and YYNGEE. The CDR3 is 14 amino acids. With 5 bases removed from V and 8 bases from J, the gap between germline ends came to 16 bases. The CDR3 loop is CASREGTAGGELFF. The CDR3 DNA reads TGTGCCAGCAGAGAAGGGACGGCCGGAGGGGAGCTGTTTTTT.